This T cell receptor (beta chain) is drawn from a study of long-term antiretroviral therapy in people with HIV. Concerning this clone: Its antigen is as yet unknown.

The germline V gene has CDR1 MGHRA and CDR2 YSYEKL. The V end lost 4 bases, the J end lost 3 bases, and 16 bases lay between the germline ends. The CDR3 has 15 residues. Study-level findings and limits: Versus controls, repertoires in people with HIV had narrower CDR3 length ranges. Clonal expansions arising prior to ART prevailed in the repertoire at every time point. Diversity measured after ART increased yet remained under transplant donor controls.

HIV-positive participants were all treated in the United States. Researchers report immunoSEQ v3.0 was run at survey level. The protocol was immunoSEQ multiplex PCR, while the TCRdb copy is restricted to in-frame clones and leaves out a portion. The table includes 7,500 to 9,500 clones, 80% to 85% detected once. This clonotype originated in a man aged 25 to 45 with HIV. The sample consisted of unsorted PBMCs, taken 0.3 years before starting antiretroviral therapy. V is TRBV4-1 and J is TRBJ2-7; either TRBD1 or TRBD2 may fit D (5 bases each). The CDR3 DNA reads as TGCGCCAGCAGCCGCGCTTTTGGGGCGGGCTACGAGCAGTACTTC. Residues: CASSRAFGAGYEQYF.